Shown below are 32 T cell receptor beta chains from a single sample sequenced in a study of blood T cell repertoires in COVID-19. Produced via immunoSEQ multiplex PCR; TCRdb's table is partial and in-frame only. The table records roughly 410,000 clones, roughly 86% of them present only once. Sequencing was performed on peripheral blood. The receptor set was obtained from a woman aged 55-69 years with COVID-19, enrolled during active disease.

Here the CDR3 DNA reads TGTGCCAGCAGCAGGACCGGGAGGGGGCAAGGCTACACCTTC. Translating it yields CASSRTGRGQGYTF. This chain uses TRBV21-1 with TRBJ1-2. TRBV21-1 is flagged as a pseudogene. The CDR3 is 14 residues long.

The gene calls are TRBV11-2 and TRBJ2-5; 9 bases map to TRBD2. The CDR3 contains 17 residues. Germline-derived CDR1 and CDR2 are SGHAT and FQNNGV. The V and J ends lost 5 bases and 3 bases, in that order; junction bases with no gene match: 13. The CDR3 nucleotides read TGTGCCAGCAGCCCCCGCGGTGGGTCTAGCGGGGAAGAGACCCAGTACTTC. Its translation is CASSPRGGSSGEETQYF. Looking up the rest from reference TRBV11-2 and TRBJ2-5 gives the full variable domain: EAGVAQSPRYKIIEKRQSVAFWCNPISGHATLYWYQQILGQGPKLLIQFQNNGVVDDSQLPKDRFSAERLKGVDSTLKIQPAKLEDSAVYLCASSPRGGSSGEETQYFGPGTRLLVL.

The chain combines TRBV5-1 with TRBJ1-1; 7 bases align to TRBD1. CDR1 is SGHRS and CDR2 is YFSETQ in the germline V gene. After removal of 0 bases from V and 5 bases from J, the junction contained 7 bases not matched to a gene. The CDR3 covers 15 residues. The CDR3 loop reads CASSLGTGGGTEAFF. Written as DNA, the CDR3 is TGCGCCAGCAGCTTGGGGACAGGCGGCGGGACTGAAGCTTTCTTT.

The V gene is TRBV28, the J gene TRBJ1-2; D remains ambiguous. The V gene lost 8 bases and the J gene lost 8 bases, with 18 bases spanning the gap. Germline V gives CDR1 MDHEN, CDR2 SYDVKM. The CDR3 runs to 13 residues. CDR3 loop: CASCVPPTGGYTF. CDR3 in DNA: TGTGCCAGCTGCGTGCCCCCAACGGGGGGCTACACCTTC.

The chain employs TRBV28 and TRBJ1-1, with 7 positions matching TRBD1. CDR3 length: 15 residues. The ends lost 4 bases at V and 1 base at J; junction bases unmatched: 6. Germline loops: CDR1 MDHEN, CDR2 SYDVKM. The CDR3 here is CASSSLGTANTEAFF. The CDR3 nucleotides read TGTGCCAGCAGTTCCTTAGGGACAGCGAACACTGAAGCTTTCTTT.

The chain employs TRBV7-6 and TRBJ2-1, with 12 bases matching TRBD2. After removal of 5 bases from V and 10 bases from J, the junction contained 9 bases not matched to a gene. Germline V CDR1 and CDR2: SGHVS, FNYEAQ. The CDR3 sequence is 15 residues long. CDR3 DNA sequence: TGTGCCAGCAGCGCGACTAGCGGGGGACGCCAGGAGCAGTTCTTC. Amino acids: CASSATSGGRQEQFF.

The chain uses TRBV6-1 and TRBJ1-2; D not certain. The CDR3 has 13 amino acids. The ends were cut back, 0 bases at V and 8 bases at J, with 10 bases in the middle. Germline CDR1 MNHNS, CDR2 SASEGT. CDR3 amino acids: CASSEAGSYGYTF. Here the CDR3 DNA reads TGTGCCAGCAGTGAAGCGGGCAGCTACGGCTACACCTTC.

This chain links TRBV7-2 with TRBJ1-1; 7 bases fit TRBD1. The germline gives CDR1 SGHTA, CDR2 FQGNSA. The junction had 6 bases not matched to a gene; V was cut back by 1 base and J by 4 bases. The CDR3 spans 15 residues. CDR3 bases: TGTGCCAGCAGCTTAGACCCAGGGGGGATCACTGAAGCTTTCTTT. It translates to CASSLDPGGITEAFF.

CDR3 loop: CASSVRDSYEQYF. Here the CDR3 DNA reads TGTGCCAGCAGTGTCCGGGACAGCTACGAGCAGTACTTC. This rearrangement joins TRBV27 to TRBJ2-7; TRBD1 matches at 7 bases. CDR3 size: 13 residues. Germline values: CDR1 MNHEY, CDR2 SMNVEV (reference sequence). V shed 5 bases, J shed 3 bases, and the junction held 4 bases outside the gene matches.

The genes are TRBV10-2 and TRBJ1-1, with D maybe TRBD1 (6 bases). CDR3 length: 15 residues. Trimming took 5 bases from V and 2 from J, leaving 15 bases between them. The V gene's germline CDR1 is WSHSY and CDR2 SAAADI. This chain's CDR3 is CASSFPGQPNTEAFF. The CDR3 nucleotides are TGCGCCAGCAGTTTCCCAGGACAGCCAAACACTGAAGCTTTCTTT.

This chain's CDR3 is CASSSQGGDNEQFF. DNA for the CDR3: TGTGCCAGCTCATCTCAAGGAGGGGACAATGAGCAGTTCTTC. The rearrangement uses TRBV18 and TRBJ2-1, with a weak D call TRBD2 (6 bases). The CDR3 has 14 residues. Between the trimmed V and J ends, which lost 5 bases and 5 bases, there was a span of 13 bases. Germline lookup yields CDR1 KGHSH and CDR2 LQKENI.

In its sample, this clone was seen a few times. DNA for the CDR3: TGTGCCACCAGTGACTGGACAGGGAAAGCTTTCTTT. The encoded protein is CATSDWTGKAFF. This chain joins TRBV24-1 and TRBJ1-1; 8 bases are shared with TRBD1. The length of the CDR3 is 12 residues. J was trimmed by 9 bases and V by 4 bases; bases with no gene match: 3. Germline loops: CDR1 KGHDR, CDR2 SFDVKD.

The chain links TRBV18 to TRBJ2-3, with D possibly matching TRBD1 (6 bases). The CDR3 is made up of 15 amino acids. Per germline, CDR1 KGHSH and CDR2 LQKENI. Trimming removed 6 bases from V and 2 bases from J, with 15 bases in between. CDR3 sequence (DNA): TGTGCCAGCTCGCACCAAACAGGGTACACAGATACGCAGTATTTT. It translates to CASSHQTGYTDTQYF.

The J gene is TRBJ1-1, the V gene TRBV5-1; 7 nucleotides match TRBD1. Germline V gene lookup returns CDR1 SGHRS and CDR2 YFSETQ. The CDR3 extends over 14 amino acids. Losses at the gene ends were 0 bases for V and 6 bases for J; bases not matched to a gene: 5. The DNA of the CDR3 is TGCGCCAGCAGCTTGGAGAGACAGGGCGCTGAAGCTTTCTTT. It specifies CASSLERQGAEAFF.

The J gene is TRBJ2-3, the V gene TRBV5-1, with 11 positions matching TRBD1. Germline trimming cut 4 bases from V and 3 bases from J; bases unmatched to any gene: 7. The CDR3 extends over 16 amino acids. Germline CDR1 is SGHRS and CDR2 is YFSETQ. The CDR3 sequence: CASSPRGTGGTDTQYF. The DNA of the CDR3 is TGCGCCAGCAGCCCAAGAGGGACAGGGGGGACAGATACGCAGTATTTT. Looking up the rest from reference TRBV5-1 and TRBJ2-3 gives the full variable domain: KAGVTQTPRYLIKTRGQQVTLSCSPISGHRSVSWYQQTPGQGLQFLFEYFSETQRNKGNFPGRFSGRQFSNSRSEMNVSTLELGDSALYLCASSPRGTGGTDTQYFGPGTRLTVL.

CDR3 sequence (DNA): TGTGCCAGTAGTCCGATCCCAGGGAGGGGGTCCACTGAAGCTTTCTTT. Translated: CASSPIPGRGSTEAFF. V is TRBV19 and J is TRBJ1-1; tentatively, D is TRBD1 (6 bases). The V end was cut by 5 bases, the J end by 4 bases, with 20 bases between. Germline CDR1 is LNHDA and CDR2 is SQIVND (reference sequence). This CDR3 is 16 amino acids long.

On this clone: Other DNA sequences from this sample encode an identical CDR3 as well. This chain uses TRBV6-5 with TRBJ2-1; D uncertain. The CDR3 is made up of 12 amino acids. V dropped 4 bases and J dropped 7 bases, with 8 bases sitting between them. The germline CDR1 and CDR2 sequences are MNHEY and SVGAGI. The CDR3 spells CASSFSGNEQFF. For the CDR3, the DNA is TGTGCCAGCAGTTTTTCCGGGAATGAGCAGTTCTTC.

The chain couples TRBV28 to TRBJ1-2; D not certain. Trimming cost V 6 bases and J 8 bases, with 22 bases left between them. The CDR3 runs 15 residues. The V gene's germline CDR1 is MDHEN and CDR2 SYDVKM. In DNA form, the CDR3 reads TGTGCCAGCAGCCGACGCGTGCGGGAAATAGGGGGCTACACCTTC. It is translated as CASSRRVREIGGYTF.

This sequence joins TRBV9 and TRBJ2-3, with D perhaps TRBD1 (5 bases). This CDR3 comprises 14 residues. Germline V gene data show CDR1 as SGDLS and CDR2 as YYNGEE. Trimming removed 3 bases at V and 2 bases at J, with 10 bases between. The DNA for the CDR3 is TGTGCCAGCAGCGGGCGACAGACCACAGATACGCAGTATTTT. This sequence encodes CASSGRQTTDTQYF.

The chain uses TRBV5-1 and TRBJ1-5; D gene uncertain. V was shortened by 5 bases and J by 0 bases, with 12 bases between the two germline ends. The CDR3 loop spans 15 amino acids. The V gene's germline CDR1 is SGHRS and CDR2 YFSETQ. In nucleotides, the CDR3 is TGCGCCAGCAGTTCAGGTTTCAATAGCAATCAGCCCCAGCATTTT. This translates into CASSSGFNSNQPQHF.

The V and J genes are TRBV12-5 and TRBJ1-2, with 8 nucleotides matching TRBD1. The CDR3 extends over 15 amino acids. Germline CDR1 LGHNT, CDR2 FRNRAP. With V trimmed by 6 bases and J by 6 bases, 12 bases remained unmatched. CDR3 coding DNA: TGTGCTAGTGGACCGATCGGACAGGGACGAGATGGCTACACCTTC. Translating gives CASGPIGQGRDGYTF. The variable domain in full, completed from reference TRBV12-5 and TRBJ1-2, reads DARVTQTPRHKVTEMGQEVTMRCQPILGHNTVFWYRQTMMQGLELLAYFRNRAPLDDSGMPKDRFSAEMPDATLATLKIQPSEPRDSAVYFCASGPIGQGRDGYTFGSGTRLTVV.

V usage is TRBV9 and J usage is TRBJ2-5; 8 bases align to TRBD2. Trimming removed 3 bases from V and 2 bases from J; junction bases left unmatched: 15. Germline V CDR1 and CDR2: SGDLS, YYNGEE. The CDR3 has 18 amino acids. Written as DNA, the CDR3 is TGTGCCAGCAGCGCCGAGCGGGGGCCTAACATGCGTCAAGAGACCCAGTACTTC. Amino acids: CASSAERGPNMRQETQYF.

The CDR3: CASSLLKDSRNEKLFF. CDR3 in DNA: TGCGCCAGCAGCCTCCTAAAGGACAGCAGGAATGAAAAACTGTTTTTT. The rearrangement uses TRBV4-1 and TRBJ1-4, with TRBD1 as a possible D gene (6 bases). Germline V gene sequence: CDR1 MGHRA, CDR2 YSYEKL. V was cut by 4 bases and J by 5 bases, with 17 bases left in between. The CDR3 is 16 amino acids.

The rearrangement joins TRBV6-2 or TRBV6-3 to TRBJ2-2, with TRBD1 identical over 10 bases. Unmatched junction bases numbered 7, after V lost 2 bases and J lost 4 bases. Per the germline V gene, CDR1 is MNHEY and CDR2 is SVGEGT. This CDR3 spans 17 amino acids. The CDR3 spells CASSYPPGQGFTGELFF. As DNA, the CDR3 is TGTGCCAGCAGTTACCCACCGGGACAGGGGTTCACCGGGGAGCTGTTTTTT.

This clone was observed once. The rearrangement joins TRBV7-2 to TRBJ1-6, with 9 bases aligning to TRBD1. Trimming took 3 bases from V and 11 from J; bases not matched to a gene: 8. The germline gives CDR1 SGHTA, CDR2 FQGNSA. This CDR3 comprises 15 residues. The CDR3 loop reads CASSLGTGSLTPLHF. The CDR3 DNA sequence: TGTGCCAGCAGCTTGGGGACAGGGTCGTTGACACCCCTCCACTTT. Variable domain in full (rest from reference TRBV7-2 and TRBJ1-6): GAGVSQSPSNKVTEKGKDVELRCDPISGHTALYWYRQSLGQGLEFLIYFQGNSAPDKSGLPSDRFSAERTGGSVSTLTIQRTQQEDSAVYLCASSLGTGSLTPLHFGNGTRLTVT.

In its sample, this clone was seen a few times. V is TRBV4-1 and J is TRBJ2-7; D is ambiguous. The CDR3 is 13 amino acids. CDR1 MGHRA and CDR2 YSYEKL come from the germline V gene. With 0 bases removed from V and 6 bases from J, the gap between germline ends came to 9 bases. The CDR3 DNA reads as TGCGCCAGCAGCCAAGAAAGGCGGAGCGAGCAGTACTTC. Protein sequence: CASSQERRSEQYF.

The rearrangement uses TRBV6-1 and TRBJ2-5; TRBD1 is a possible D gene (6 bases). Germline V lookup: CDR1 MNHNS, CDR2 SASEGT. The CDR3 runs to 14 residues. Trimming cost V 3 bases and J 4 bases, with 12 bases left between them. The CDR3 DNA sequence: TGTGCCAGCAGTGAGAGGGGGACGGGAGAGACCCAGTACTTC. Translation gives CASSERGTGETQYF.

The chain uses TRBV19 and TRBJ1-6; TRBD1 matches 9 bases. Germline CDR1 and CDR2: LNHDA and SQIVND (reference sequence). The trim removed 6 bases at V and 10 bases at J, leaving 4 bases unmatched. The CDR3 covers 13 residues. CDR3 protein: CASRGQGGSPLHF. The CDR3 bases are TGTGCCAGTAGGGGACAGGGAGGCTCACCCCTCCACTTT.

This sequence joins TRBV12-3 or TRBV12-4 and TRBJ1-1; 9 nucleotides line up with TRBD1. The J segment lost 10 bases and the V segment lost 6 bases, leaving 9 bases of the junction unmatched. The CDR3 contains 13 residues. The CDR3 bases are TGTGCCAGCAGCGTACAGGGGGCTGTATCAGCTTTCTTT. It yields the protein CASSVQGAVSAFF.

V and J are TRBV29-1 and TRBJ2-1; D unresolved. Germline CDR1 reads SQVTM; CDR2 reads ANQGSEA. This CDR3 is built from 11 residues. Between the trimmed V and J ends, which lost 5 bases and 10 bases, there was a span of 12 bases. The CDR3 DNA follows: TGCAGCGTTTACGACTGGTTAGAGCAGTTCTTC. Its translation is CSVYDWLEQFF.

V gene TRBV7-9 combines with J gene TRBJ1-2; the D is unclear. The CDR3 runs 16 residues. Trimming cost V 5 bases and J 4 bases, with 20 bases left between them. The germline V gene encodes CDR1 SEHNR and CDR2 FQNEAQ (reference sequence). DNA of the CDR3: TGTGCCAGCAGCGTAACCAATACCGCCGCGTTCTATGGCTACACCTTC. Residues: CASSVTNTAAFYGYTF.

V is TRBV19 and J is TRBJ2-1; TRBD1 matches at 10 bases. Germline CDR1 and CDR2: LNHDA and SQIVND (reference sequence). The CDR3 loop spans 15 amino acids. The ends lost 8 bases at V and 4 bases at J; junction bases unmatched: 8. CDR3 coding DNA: TGTGCCAGTCGTACCGGGACAGGGGTATACAATGAGCAGTTCTTC. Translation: CASRTGTGVYNEQFF. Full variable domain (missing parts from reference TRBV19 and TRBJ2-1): DGGITQSPKYLFRKEGQNVTLSCEQNLNHDAMYWYRQDPGQGLRLIYYSQIVNDFQKGDIAEGYSVSREKKESFPLTVTSAQKNPTAFYLCASRTGTGVYNEQFFGPGTRLTVL.